A single sample gave rise to the 23 T cell receptor beta chains below, sequenced in a study of blood T cells in healthy people across ages. PCR was performed a second time for 7 to 11 cycles using a sample-barcoded 5' primer and a J-beta primer mix. TCRdb passed the 5' RACE reads through MiXCR, listing each CDR3 protein once. The top ten hold 15% to 17% of the sample, which has hundreds of thousands of distinct CDR3 sequences, roughly 32% seen once. Specimen: blood. These receptors were collected from a woman of 80 years or more in good health.

The rearrangement joins TRBV7-6 to TRBJ2-5; the D gene could be TRBD1 or TRBD2 (5 bases each). Looked up from germline, CDR1 is SGHVS and CDR2 is FNYEAQ. The CDR3 length is 15 residues. Trimming took 5 bases from V and 2 from J, leaving 15 bases between them. CDR3 residues: CASSRSGAGQETQYF. The CDR3 DNA follows: TGTGCCAGCAGCCGATCCGGGGCCGGACAAGAGACCCAGTACTTC. The full variable domain, its missing parts supplied by reference TRBV7-6 and TRBJ2-5, is GAGVSQSPRYKVTKRGQDVALRCDPISGHVSLYWYRQALGQGPEFLTYFNYEAQQDKSGLPNDRFSAERPEGSISTLTIQRTEQRDSAMYRCASSRSGAGQETQYFGPGTRLLVL.

With respect to this clonotype: One base away lies a much larger clone, so this may be a sequencing read error. The chain combines TRBV20-1 with TRBJ2-7, with 7 bases aligning to TRBD2. Germline values: CDR1 DFQATT, CDR2 SNEGSKA (reference sequence). The CDR3 contains 15 residues. The ends lost 1 base at V and 3 bases at J; junction bases unmatched: 9. The DNA of the CDR3 is TGCAGTGCTAGAGTAGCAGGACTAGAGGGCTACGAGCAGTACTTC. Translating it yields CSARVAGLEGYEQYF.

The chain couples TRBV15 to TRBJ1-3, with no clear D. Germline V lookup: CDR1 LNHNV, CDR2 YYDKDF (reference sequence). V lost 0 bases and J 6 bases, leaving 9 bases between the germline ends. The CDR3 totals 14 residues. As DNA, the CDR3 is TGTGCCACCAGCAGAGATTTAAGGGAAAACACCATATATTTT. Encoded protein: CATSRDLRENTIYF.

This clonotype was picked up many times. V is TRBV18 and J is TRBJ2-5; D remains ambiguous. The CDR3 covers 12 residues. CDR1 is KGHSH and CDR2 is LQKENI in the germline V gene. Trimming removed 2 bases from V and 5 bases from J, with 6 bases in between. In DNA, the CDR3 is TGTGCCAGCTCACCAGACGTGGAGACCCAGTACTTC. Its translation is CASSPDVETQYF.

The chain recombines TRBV18 with TRBJ1-5; D ambiguous. V was cut by 3 bases and J by 7 bases, with 10 bases left in between. Per germline, CDR1 KGHSH and CDR2 LQKENI. The CDR3 sequence is 13 residues long. Written as DNA, the CDR3 is TGTGCCAGCTCACCCTCCCTAGAACAGCCCCAGCATTTT. Its protein is CASSPSLEQPQHF.

This clonotype was seen a few times. V is TRBV20-1 and J is TRBJ2-1; D gene ambiguous. Trimming cost V 3 bases and J 13 bases, with 13 bases left between them. The germline gives CDR1 DFQATT, CDR2 SNEGSKA (reference sequence). CDR3 length: 11 residues. CDR3 sequence: CSASFGETQFF. CDR3 coding DNA: TGCAGTGCTAGTTTCGGAGAGACCCAGTTCTTC.

To note about this clonotype: A much larger clone lies one base from this, so it may be a read error. V gene TRBV20-1 combines with J gene TRBJ1-5; a possible D gene is TRBD1 (5 bases). The CDR3 totals 17 residues. Germline CDR1 is DFQATT and CDR2 is SNEGSKA (reference sequence). V dropped 0 bases and J dropped 10 bases, with 25 bases sitting between them. The CDR3: CSARDLSGTYTGEPQHF. The DNA of the CDR3 is TGCAGTGCTAGAGATCTTAGTGGGACGTATACCGGAGAACCCCAGCATTTT.

This clonotype was observed a handful of times. The rearrangement links TRBV2 to TRBJ1-5; the D is unclear. V was trimmed by 5 bases and J by 0 bases, leaving 14 bases between them. This CDR3 contains 16 residues. Germline-derived CDR1 and CDR2 are SNHLY and FYNNEI. CDR3 amino acids: CASSYQRADSNQPQHF. The CDR3 DNA is TGTGCCAGCAGTTATCAGAGGGCGGATAGCAATCAGCCCCAGCATTTT.

For this clonotype: Possible read error: a much larger clone is one base away. In DNA form, the CDR3 reads TGTGCCAGCAGCCCCACCACTAGCTGGGGGGGGGACAATGAGCAGTACTTC. It yields the protein CASSPTTSWGGDNEQYF. The rearrangement uses TRBV7-3 and TRBJ2-5; D perhaps matches TRBD2 (7 bases). This CDR3 contains 17 residues. Trimming left V 5 bases short and J 11 bases short, with 30 bases between. Germline lookup yields CDR1 SGHTA and CDR2 FQGTGA.

This clonotype was observed a handful of times. V usage is TRBV19 and J usage is TRBJ2-3; D possibly corresponds to TRBD2 (6 bases). This CDR3 contains 15 residues. Germline lookup yields CDR1 LNHDA and CDR2 SQIVND (reference sequence). The V end lost 4 bases, the J end lost 2 bases, and 13 bases lay between the germline ends. CDR3 DNA: TGTGCCAGTAGTAAGGACTATTCGATCACAGATACGCAGTATTTT. It translates to CASSKDYSITDTQYF.

The chain is built from TRBV12-3 or TRBV12-4 and TRBJ2-3, with 8 bases identical to TRBD1. The CDR3 extends over 14 amino acids. Trimming took 6 bases from V and 15 from J; bases not matched to a gene: 17. The CDR3 DNA follows: TGTGCCAGCAGACGGACAGGGAGTACAGATATGCAATATTTT. This translates into CASRRTGSTDMQYF.

CDR3 coding DNA: TGCAGTGCTAGGCGTGGCCGCTACACTGAAGCTTTCTTT. Amino acids: CSARRGRYTEAFF. J is TRBJ1-1 and V is TRBV20-1; D is ambiguous. Trimming shortened V by 3 bases and J by 3 bases, and 11 bases separated the two germline ends. Germline V lookup: CDR1 DFQATT, CDR2 SNEGSKA (reference sequence). This CDR3 comprises 13 residues.

This clonotype was picked up a small number of times. This sequence joins TRBV20-1 and TRBJ1-2; 7 bases align to TRBD1. Losses at the gene ends were 5 bases for V and 7 bases for J; bases not matched to a gene: 13. The CDR3 runs 14 residues. The germline V gene has CDR1 DFQATT and CDR2 SNEGSKA (reference sequence). The CDR3 reads CSAGNPRGGPGYTF. The CDR3 DNA reads TGCAGTGCTGGCAACCCCCGAGGGGGCCCTGGCTACACCTTC.

The V gene is TRBV12-3 or TRBV12-4, the J gene TRBJ1-1, with 7 bases aligning to TRBD1. CDR3 length equals 16 residues. J gave up 1 base and V 5 bases, and 10 bases lay outside the gene matches. The CDR3 sequence: CASSPPNRGRNTEAFF. CDR3 coding DNA: TGTGCCAGCAGTCCTCCAAACAGGGGACGGAACACTGAAGCTTTCTTT.

V gene TRBV12-3 or TRBV12-4 combines with J gene TRBJ1-5; perhaps TRBD1 as D (5 bases). V gave up 8 bases and J gave up 10 bases, with 24 bases separating them. CDR3 length equals 15 residues. The CDR3 loop reads CASSMGEVRARPQHF. The CDR3 coding sequence is TGTGCCAGCTCAATGGGGGAGGTCAGGGCAAGACCCCAGCATTTT.

This clonotype was detected many times. This chain connects TRBV20-1 to TRBJ2-1; 13 positions match TRBD2. The germline V gene encodes CDR1 DFQATT and CDR2 SNEGSKA (reference sequence). Losses at the gene ends were 5 bases for V and 5 bases for J; bases not matched to a gene: 9. The CDR3 spans 16 residues. The CDR3 sequence is CSAGGLAGAADNEQFF. The CDR3 nucleotides are TGCAGTGCTGGCGGACTAGCGGGGGCCGCCGACAATGAGCAGTTCTTC.

As to this clonotype: A much larger clone differs by one base, so this may be a read error. The chain carries TRBV20-1 and TRBJ1-5; 8 positions match TRBD1. The CDR3 has 15 residues. The germline V gene encodes CDR1 DFQATT and CDR2 SNEGSKA (reference sequence). CDR3 protein: CGARAGGLSNQPQHF. The CDR3 DNA reads as TGCGGTGCTAGAGCAGGGGGCTTGAGCAATCAGCCCCAGCATTTT.

This clonotype has more than one count but fewer than ten. The V and J genes are TRBV7-9 and TRBJ1-6; 12 bases agree with TRBD1. The germline gives CDR1 SEHNR, CDR2 FQNEAQ (reference sequence). The V gene end was trimmed by 6 bases and the J gene end by 10 bases; junction bases not matched to a gene: 10. The CDR3 runs to 16 residues. The CDR3 sequence: CASRDAGTGGSSPLHF. CDR3 DNA sequence: TGTGCCAGCAGAGATGCCGGGACAGGGGGCAGCTCACCCCTCCACTTT.

This chain links TRBV6-2 or TRBV6-3 with TRBJ1-1; D is perhaps TRBD1 (6 bases). Germline V gene lookup returns CDR1 MNHEY and CDR2 SVGEGT. Trimming pared 6 bases from V and 5 bases from J, leaving 16 bases between. The CDR3 is 14 residues long. The CDR3 DNA reads as TGTGCCAGCAGCTTCACAGGGTTGGGAACTGAAGCTTTCTTT. Encoded protein: CASSFTGLGTEAFF.

As regards this clonotype: Given a much more abundant clone one base away, this may be a read error. Lacking the conserved final phenylalanine or tryptophan, this CDR3 likely reflects a read error. Here the CDR3 reads CAISESRGNNEQFL. In nucleotides, the CDR3 is TGTGCCATCAGTGAGTCCCGGGGCAACAATGAGCAGTTCTTA. The chain links TRBV10-3 to TRBJ2-1, with D perhaps given as TRBD1 or TRBD2 (5 bases each). The V gene lost 0 bases and the J gene lost 5 bases, with 8 bases spanning the gap. This CDR3 is 14 amino acids long. CDR1 is ENHRY and CDR2 is SYGVKD in the germline V gene.

The V and J genes are TRBV7-2 and TRBJ2-3; D gene uncertain. Germline CDR1 SGHTA, CDR2 FQGNSA. V shed 3 bases and J shed 4 bases, with 8 bases lying between them. This CDR3 is built from 13 residues. Here the CDR3 DNA reads TGTGCCAGCAGCTTTGCGTCCGCAGATACGCAGTATTTT. Amino acids: CASSFASADTQYF. The variable domain in full, completed from reference TRBV7-2 and TRBJ2-3, reads GAGVSQSPSNKVTEKGKDVELRCDPISGHTALYWYRQSLGQGLEFLIYFQGNSAPDKSGLPSDRFSAERTGGSVSTLTIQRTQQEDSAVYLCASSFASADTQYFGPGTRLTVL.

On this clonotype: One end of the junction fails to match germline, which may point to a read error. This rearrangement joins TRBV6-6 to TRBJ2-7, with D possibly TRBD1 on 5 matching bases. The length of the CDR3 is 13 residues. Germline V gives CDR1 MNHNY, CDR2 SVGAGI (reference sequence). This CDR3 is CAGSLGAPYEQYF. The CDR3 DNA sequence: TGTGCCGGCAGCCTTGGGGCCCCCTACGAGCAGTACTTC.

As to this clonotype: Because the CDR3 is missing its conserved closing phenylalanine or tryptophan, this is likely a read error. This chain joins TRBV20-1 and TRBJ2-3; 9 bases match TRBD2. Germline V CDR1 and CDR2: DFQATT, SNEGSKA (reference sequence). Germline trimming cut 7 bases from V and 1 base from J; bases unmatched to any gene: 15. This CDR3 spans 17 amino acids. CDR3 amino acids: CSGERAGGPVGTDTQYL. The CDR3 DNA sequence: TGCAGTGGCGAAAGGGCGGGAGGGCCGGTCGGCACAGATACGCAGTATTTG.